These 21 T cell receptor beta chains came from one sample sequenced in a study of T cell responses to AZD1222 COVID-19 vaccine. Using immunoSEQ multiplex PCR, the repertoire was profiled, and TCRdb retains in-frame clones only, with some absent. This table has fewer than 200,000 clones, 85% to 95% appearing once. The sample was peripheral blood, taken on day 0 of AZD1222 vaccination. These receptors originate from an adult in good health.

The DNA for the CDR3 is TGTGCCAGCAGCGGGACTAGTGAGGTCTCCTACAATGAGCAGTTCTTC. Amino acids: CASSGTSEVSYNEQFF. This chain links TRBV7-6 with TRBJ2-1, with TRBD2 matching over 8 bases. Germline CDR1 SGHVS, CDR2 FNYEAQ. CDR3 length: 16 residues. The V segment lost 5 bases and the J segment 0 bases; nucleotides outside the gene matches: 6. The full variable domain, with the rest looked up from reference TRBV7-6 and TRBJ2-1, is GAGVSQSPRYKVTKRGQDVALRCDPISGHVSLYWYRQALGQGPEFLTYFNYEAQQDKSGLPNDRFSAERPEGSISTLTIQRTEQRDSAMYRCASSGTSEVSYNEQFFGPGTRLTVL.

This chain joins TRBV19 and TRBJ1-5, with 8 bases fitting TRBD1. Trimming removed 7 bases from V and 4 bases from J; junction bases left unmatched: 15. Germline values: CDR1 LNHDA, CDR2 SQIVND (reference sequence). The CDR3 is 17 residues long. The CDR3 sequence: CASNKEGRGPWNQPQHF. CDR3 sequence (DNA): TGTGCCAGTAATAAGGAGGGCAGGGGGCCTTGGAATCAGCCCCAGCATTTT.

The J gene is TRBJ1-1, the V gene TRBV10-1; D is perhaps TRBD1 (5 bases). CDR1 is WNHNN, CDR2 SYGVQD, per germline (reference sequence). The CDR3 has 17 residues. Trimming removed 0 bases at V and 13 bases at J, with 27 bases between. The CDR3 nucleotides read TGCGCCAGCAGTGAGTCTGTTGTTGGACAAGGGAGGGACTCTTTTTTCTTT. Translated, it gives CASSESVVGQGRDSFFF.

V usage is TRBV5-6 and J usage is TRBJ1-1, with D unclear. V was pared by 2 bases and J by 1 base, with 9 bases between. The length of the CDR3 is 14 residues. Germline V CDR1 and CDR2: SGHDT, YYEEEE. This chain's CDR3 is CASSLFYTNTEAFF. The CDR3 DNA follows: TGTGCCAGCAGCTTATTTTATACGAACACTGAAGCTTTCTTT.

This clone was detected only a few times. V and J are TRBV12-5 and TRBJ2-7; D gene ambiguous. Trimming shortened V by 5 bases and J by 0 bases, and 32 bases separated the two germline ends. This CDR3 is built from 21 residues. Germline CDR1 and CDR2: LGHNT and FRNRAP. As DNA, the CDR3 is TGTGCTAGTGGTCTCCGGGTTCCGTACCAACCCTATTCAAGGAGCTCCTACGAGCAGTACTTC. Protein: CASGLRVPYQPYSRSSYEQYF.

The CDR3 loop reads CASSSGRRVYEKLFF. In nucleotides, the CDR3 is TGTGCCAGCAGTTCCGGACGCAGGGTTTATGAAAAACTGTTTTTT. The chain recombines TRBV6-6 with TRBJ1-4; possible D gene TRBD1, 5 bases. Germline assignment: CDR1 MNHNY and CDR2 SVGAGI (reference sequence). The CDR3 runs to 15 residues. V was pared by 4 bases and J by 6 bases, with 15 bases between.

J is TRBJ1-2 and V is TRBV4-1; D call uncertain. V lost 4 bases, J lost 1 base, and 10 bases lay in between. The CDR3 consists of 14 residues. CDR1 and CDR2 from the germline V gene are MGHRA and YSYEKL. The CDR3 is CASSLNPDNYGYTF. The CDR3 nucleotides are TGCGCCAGCAGCCTTAACCCAGATAACTATGGCTACACCTTC.

The J gene is TRBJ1-2, the V gene TRBV3-1 (or the pseudogene TRBV3-2); D call uncertain. The V end lost 1 base, the J end lost 7 bases, and 7 bases lay between the germline ends. Germline CDR1 and CDR2: LGHDT and YNNKEL (reference sequence). This CDR3 has 12 amino acids. The CDR3 protein is CASSQAISGYTF. DNA for the CDR3: TGTGCCAGCAGCCAAGCGATAAGTGGCTACACCTTC.

The rearrangement links TRBV6-4 to TRBJ2-3, with D perhaps TRBD2 (5 bases). The V gene's germline CDR1 is MRHNA and CDR2 SNTAGT. Deletions cut 0 bases from V and 1 base from J, with 8 bases between. This CDR3 has 15 residues. This chain's CDR3 is CASSDSNSGTDTQYF. CDR3 sequence (DNA): TGTGCCAGCAGTGACTCGAATAGCGGCACAGATACGCAGTATTTT.

This sequence joins TRBV3-1 (or the pseudogene TRBV3-2) and TRBJ1-1, with D unclear. The length of the CDR3 is 14 residues. Trimming pared 4 bases from V and 3 bases from J, leaving 12 bases between. CDR1 is LGHDT and CDR2 is YNNKEL in the germline V gene (reference sequence). The CDR3 coding sequence is TGTGCCAGCAGCCTAAGACATGGAGACACTGAAGCTTTCTTT. This sequence encodes CASSLRHGDTEAFF.

Details on this clone: Other DNA sequences in the same sample also yield this CDR3. This chain links TRBV7-9 with TRBJ1-1; D gene uncertain. Trimming cost V 6 bases and J 0 bases, with 5 bases left between them. From germline, CDR1 is SEHNR and CDR2 FQNEAQ (reference sequence). This CDR3 is built from 12 residues. The DNA for the CDR3 is TGTGCCAGCAGTGGATTGAACACTGAAGCTTTCTTT. Protein: CASSGLNTEAFF.

This chain uses TRBV4-2 with TRBJ2-7; D may be TRBD1 (6 bases). This CDR3 is built from 16 residues. CDR1 LGHNA and CDR2 YNFKEQ come from the germline V gene. V was shortened by 0 bases and J by 5 bases, with 17 bases between the two germline ends. The CDR3 DNA is TGTGCCAGCAGCCAAGAAAAGGGGACAACCCCCCACGAGCAGTACGTC. This translates into CASSQEKGTTPHEQYV.

This clone was seen a handful of times. The chain employs TRBV6-6 and TRBJ1-2; TRBD1 aligns across 7 bases. After removal of 7 bases from V and 10 bases from J, the junction contained 15 bases not matched to a gene. The CDR3 is 14 residues long. From germline, CDR1 is MNHNY and CDR2 SVGAGI (reference sequence). CDR3 amino acids: CASNDRDSVTHYTF. The CDR3 DNA sequence: TGTGCCAGCAATGACCGGGACAGCGTAACCCACTACACCTTC.

The rearrangement links TRBV18 to TRBJ2-7, with TRBD1 matching over 10 bases. The CDR3 has 14 residues. The V segment lost 8 bases and the J segment 1 base; nucleotides outside the gene matches: 5. Germline CDR1 and CDR2: KGHSH and LQKENI. CDR3 sequence (DNA): TGTGCCAGCACCTCGGGACAGGGGTCCTACGAGCAGTACGTC. Its translation: CASTSGQGSYEQYV.

This clone was detected only once. The rearrangement links TRBV6-5 to TRBJ1-1; D possibly corresponds to TRBD1 (5 bases). CDR1 is MNHEY, CDR2 SVGAGI, per germline. V dropped 7 bases and J dropped 6 bases, with 18 bases sitting between them. The CDR3 is 14 residues long. CDR3 protein: CASMYQPWGAEAFF. The CDR3 region has the DNA TGTGCCAGCATGTATCAGCCCTGGGGGGCTGAAGCTTTCTTT.

This sequence joins TRBV24-1 and TRBJ2-2; D uncertain. The germline V gene encodes CDR1 KGHDR and CDR2 SFDVKD. The CDR3 is made up of 17 amino acids. V lost 3 bases, J lost 7 bases, and 20 bases lay in between. CDR3 in DNA: TGTGCCACCAGTGATGCCCCAGGCGGTGGGAAGGACGGGGAGCTGTTTTTT. This codes for CATSDAPGGGKDGELFF.

The rearrangement links TRBV5-1 to TRBJ1-6, with D possibly TRBD1 on 5 matching bases. There are 14 residues in the CDR3. Germline V gene lookup returns CDR1 SGHRS and CDR2 YFSETQ. V was pared by 3 bases and J by 8 bases, with 12 bases between. The chain's CDR3 is CASSWGGKDSPLHF. In DNA form, the CDR3 reads TGCGCCAGCAGCTGGGGGGGAAAGGATTCACCCCTCCACTTT.

The V gene is TRBV6-4, the J gene TRBJ1-2; D is perhaps TRBD1 (5 bases). Trimming took 0 bases from V and 4 from J, leaving 12 bases between them. The CDR3 is made up of 15 amino acids. CDR1 and CDR2 from the germline V gene are MRHNA and SNTAGT. The DNA for the CDR3 is TGTGCCAGCAGTGACTCCCGGGACGGATTCTATGGCTACACCTTC. Translation gives CASSDSRDGFYGYTF.

The chain employs TRBV6-5 and TRBJ2-3; D gene ambiguous. The germline gives CDR1 MNHEY, CDR2 SVGAGI. The ends were cut back, 0 bases at V and 0 bases at J, with 4 bases in the middle. The CDR3 covers 14 residues. Written as DNA, the CDR3 is TGTGCCAGCAGTTACTCGAGAAGCACAGATACGCAGTATTTT. Its protein is CASSYSRSTDTQYF.

The chain uses TRBV11-3 and TRBJ2-1; 13 bases align to TRBD2. Unmatched junction bases numbered 2, after V lost 1 base and J lost 8 bases. This CDR3 region has 15 residues. The germline CDR1 and CDR2 sequences are SGHNT and YENEEA. As DNA, the CDR3 is TGTGCCAGCAGCTTAGGACTAGCGGGAGGTCATGAGCAGTTCTTC. As protein: CASSLGLAGGHEQFF.

The chain recombines TRBV4-1 with TRBJ2-1; D not certain. This CDR3 is 16 amino acids long. V lost 4 bases, J lost 0 bases, and 13 bases lay in between. Per the germline V gene, CDR1 is MGHRA and CDR2 is YSYEKL. CDR3 sequence reads: CASSRVGVVSYNEQFF. CDR3 sequence (DNA): TGCGCCAGCAGCCGTGTTGGGGTTGTCTCCTACAATGAGCAGTTCTTC.